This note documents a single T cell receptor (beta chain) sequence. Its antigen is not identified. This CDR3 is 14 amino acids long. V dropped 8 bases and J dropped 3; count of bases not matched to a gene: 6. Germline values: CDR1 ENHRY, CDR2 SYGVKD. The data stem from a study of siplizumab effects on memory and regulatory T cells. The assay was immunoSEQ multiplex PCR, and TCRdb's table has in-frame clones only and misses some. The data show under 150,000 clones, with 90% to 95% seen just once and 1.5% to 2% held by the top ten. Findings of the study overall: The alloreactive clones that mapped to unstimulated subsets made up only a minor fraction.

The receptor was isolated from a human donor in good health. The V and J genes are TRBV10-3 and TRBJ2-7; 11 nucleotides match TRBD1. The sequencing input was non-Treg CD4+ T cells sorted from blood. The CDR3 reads CAIAEDRGHYEQYF. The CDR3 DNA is TGTGCCATCGCCGAGGACAGGGGGCACTACGAGCAGTACTTC.